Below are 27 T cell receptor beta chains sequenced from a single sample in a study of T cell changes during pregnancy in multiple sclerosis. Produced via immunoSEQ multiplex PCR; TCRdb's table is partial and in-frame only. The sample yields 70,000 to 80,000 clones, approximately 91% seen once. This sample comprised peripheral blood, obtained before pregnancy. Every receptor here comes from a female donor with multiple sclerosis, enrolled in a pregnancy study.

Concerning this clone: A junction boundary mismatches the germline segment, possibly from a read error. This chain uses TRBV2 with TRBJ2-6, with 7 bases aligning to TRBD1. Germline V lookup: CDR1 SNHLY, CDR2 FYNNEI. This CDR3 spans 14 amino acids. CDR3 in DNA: TGTGCCAGCAGTAGCGCTACAGGGGTCAACGTCCTGACTTTC. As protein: CASSSATGVNVLTF.

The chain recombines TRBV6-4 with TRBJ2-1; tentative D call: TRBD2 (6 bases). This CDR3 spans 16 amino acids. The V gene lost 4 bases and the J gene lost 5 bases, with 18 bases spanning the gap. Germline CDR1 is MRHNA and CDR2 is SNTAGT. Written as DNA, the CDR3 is TGTGCCAGCAGTGGCAATACCGGGACTTCCAACAATGAGCAGTTCTTC. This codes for CASSGNTGTSNNEQFF.

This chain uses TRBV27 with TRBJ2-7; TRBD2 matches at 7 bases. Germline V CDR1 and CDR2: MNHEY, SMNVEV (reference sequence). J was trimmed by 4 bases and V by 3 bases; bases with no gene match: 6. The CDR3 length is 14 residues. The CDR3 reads CASSLIGEGYEQYF. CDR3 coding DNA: TGTGCCAGCAGTTTGATAGGGGAGGGGTACGAGCAGTACTTC.

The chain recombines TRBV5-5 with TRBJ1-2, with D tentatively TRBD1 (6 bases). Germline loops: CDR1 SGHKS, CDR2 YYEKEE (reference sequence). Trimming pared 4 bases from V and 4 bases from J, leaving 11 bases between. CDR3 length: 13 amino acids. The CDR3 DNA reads TGTGCCAGCAGCCAGGGGAAGGGCTATGGCTACACCTTC. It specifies CASSQGKGYGYTF.

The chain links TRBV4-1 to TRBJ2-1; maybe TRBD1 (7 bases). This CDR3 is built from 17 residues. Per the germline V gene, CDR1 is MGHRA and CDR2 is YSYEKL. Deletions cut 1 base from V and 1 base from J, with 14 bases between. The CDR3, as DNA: TGCGCCAGCAGCCAAGCGCCGGGGGACAGTTCCTACAATGAGCAGTTCTTC. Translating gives CASSQAPGDSSYNEQFF.

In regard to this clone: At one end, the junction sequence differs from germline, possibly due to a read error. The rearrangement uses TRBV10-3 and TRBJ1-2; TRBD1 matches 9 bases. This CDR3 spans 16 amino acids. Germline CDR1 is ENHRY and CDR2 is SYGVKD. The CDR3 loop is CAISESTRGQGLKFAF. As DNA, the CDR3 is TGTGCCATCAGTGAGTCGACTCGGGGACAGGGTTTGAAGTTCGCCTTC.

This CDR3 is CASTSAPGGKAEAFF. CDR3 in DNA: TGTGCCAGCACTTCGGCGCCAGGGGGAAAGGCTGAAGCTTTCTTT. This sequence joins TRBV6-5 and TRBJ1-1; 7 bases agree with TRBD1. V trimming: 7 bases; J trimming: 6 bases; junction bases outside the gene matches: 14. CDR3 length equals 15 residues. Germline loops: CDR1 MNHEY, CDR2 SVGAGI.

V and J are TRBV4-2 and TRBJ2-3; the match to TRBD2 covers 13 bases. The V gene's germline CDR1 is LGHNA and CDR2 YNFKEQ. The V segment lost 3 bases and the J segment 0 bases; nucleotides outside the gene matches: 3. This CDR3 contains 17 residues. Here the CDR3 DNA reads TGTGCCAGCAGCCAGGAGACTAGCGGGAGGAGCACAGATACGCAGTATTTT. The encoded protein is CASSQETSGRSTDTQYF.

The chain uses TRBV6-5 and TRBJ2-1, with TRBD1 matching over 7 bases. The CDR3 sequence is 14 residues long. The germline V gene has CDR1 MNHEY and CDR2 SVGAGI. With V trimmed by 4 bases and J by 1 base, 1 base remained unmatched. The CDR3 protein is CASSLGQSYNEQFF. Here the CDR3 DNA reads TGTGCCAGCAGTTTGGGACAGTCCTACAATGAGCAGTTCTTC.

The DNA for the CDR3 is TGTGCCAGTAGTTCCCGGTCTTCTTTTGGCTACACCTTC. This sequence encodes CASSSRSSFGYTF. This chain joins TRBV19 and TRBJ1-2; unclear D gene. This CDR3 has 13 amino acids. V shed 5 bases and J shed 7 bases, with 14 bases lying between them. The germline CDR1 and CDR2 sequences are LNHDA and SQIVND (reference sequence).

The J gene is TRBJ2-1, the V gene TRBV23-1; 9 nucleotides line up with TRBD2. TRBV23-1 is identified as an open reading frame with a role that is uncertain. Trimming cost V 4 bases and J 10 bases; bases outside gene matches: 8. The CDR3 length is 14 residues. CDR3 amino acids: CASSRLADSREQFF. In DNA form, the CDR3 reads TGCGCCAGCAGTCGACTAGCGGATTCACGGGAGCAGTTCTTC.

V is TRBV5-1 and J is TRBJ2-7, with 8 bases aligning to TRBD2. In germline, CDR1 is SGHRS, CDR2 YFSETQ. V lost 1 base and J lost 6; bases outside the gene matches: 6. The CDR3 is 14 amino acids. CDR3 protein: CASSLTAGGGEQYF. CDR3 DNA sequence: TGCGCCAGCAGCTTGACGGCGGGAGGCGGCGAGCAGTACTTC.

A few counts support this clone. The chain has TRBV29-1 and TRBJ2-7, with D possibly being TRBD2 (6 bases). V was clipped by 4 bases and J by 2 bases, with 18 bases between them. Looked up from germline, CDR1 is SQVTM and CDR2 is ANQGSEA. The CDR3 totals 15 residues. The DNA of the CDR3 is TGCAGCGTTGTGCTTCTAGCGACGGTGGCCTACGAGCAGTACTTC. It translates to CSVVLLATVAYEQYF.

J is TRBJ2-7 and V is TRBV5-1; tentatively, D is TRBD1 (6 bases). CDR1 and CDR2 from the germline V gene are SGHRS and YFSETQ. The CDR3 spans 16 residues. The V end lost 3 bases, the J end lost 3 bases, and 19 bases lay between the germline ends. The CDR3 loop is CASSWSRDTRNYEQYF. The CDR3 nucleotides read TGCGCCAGCAGCTGGAGCCGGGACACTAGAAACTACGAGCAGTACTTC.

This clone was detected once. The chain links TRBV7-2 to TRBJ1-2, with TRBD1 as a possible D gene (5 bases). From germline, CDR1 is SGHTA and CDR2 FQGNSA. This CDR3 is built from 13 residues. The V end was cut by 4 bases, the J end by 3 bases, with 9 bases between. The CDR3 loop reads CASSSQADYGYTF. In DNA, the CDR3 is TGTGCCAGCAGCTCACAGGCTGACTATGGCTACACCTTC.

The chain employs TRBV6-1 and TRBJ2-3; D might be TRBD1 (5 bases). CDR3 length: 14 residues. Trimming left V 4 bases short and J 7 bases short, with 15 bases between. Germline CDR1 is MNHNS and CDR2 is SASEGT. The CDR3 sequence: CASSVHTTEHTQYF. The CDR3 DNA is TGTGCCAGCAGTGTTCATACGACAGAACATACGCAGTATTTT.

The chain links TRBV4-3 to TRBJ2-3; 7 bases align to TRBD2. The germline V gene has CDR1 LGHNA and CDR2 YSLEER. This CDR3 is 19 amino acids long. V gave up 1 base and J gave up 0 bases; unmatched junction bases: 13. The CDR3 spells CASSQAGPYSGVSTDTQYF. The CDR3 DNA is TGCGCCAGCAGCCAAGCGGGTCCGTACAGCGGGGTGAGCACAGATACGCAGTATTTT.

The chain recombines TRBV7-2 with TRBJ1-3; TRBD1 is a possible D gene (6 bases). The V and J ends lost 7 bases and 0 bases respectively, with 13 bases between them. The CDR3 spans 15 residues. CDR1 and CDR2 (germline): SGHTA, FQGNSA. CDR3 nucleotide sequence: TGTGCCAGCACCGCTACAGGGACCTCTGGAAACACCATATATTTT. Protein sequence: CASTATGTSGNTIYF.

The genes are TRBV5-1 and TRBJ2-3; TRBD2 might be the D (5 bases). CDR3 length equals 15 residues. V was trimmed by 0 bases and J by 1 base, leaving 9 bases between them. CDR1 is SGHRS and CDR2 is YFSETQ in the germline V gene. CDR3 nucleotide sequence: TGCGCCAGCAGCTTGGAGGGTAGCGGCACAGATACGCAGTATTTT. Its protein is CASSLEGSGTDTQYF.

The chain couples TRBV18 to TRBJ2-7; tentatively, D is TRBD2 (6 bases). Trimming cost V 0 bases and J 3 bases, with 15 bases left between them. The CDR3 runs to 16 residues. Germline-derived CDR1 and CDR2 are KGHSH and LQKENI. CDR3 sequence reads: CASSPPNARDLYEQYF. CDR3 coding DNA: TGTGCCAGCTCACCACCGAACGCGCGGGACCTCTACGAGCAGTACTTC.

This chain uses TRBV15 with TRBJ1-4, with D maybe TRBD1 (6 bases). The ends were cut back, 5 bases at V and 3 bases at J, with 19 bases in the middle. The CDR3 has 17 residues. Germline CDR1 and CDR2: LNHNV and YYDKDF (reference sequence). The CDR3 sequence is CATSLDSIFTSNEKLFF. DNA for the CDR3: TGTGCCACCAGCTTGGACAGTATTTTCACTTCTAATGAAAAACTGTTTTTT.

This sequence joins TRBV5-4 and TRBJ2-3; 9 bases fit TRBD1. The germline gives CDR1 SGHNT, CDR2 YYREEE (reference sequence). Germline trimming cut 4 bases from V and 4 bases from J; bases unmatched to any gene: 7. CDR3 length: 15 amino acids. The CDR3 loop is CASSPTGGIADTQYF. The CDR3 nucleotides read TGTGCCAGCAGCCCGACAGGGGGAATCGCAGATACGCAGTATTTT.

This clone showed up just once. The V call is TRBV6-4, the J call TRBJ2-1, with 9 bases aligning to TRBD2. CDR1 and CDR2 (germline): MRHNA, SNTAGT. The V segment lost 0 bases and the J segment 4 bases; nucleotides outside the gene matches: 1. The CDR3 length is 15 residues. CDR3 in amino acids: CASSDSSGSYNEQFF. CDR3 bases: TGTGCCAGCAGTGACTCTAGCGGGAGTTACAATGAGCAGTTCTTC.

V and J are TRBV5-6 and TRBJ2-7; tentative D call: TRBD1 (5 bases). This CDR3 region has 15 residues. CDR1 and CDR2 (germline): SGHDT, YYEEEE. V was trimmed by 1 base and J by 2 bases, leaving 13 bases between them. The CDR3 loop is CASSLYGATAYEQYF. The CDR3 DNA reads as TGTGCCAGCAGCTTGTATGGGGCGACAGCCTACGAGCAGTACTTC.

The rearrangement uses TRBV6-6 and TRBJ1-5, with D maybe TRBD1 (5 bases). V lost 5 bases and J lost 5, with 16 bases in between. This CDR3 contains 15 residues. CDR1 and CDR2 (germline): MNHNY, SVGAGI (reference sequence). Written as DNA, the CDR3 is TGTGCCAGCAGTCCCGCCGGGACTCAGGATCAGCCCCAGCATTTT. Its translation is CASSPAGTQDQPQHF.

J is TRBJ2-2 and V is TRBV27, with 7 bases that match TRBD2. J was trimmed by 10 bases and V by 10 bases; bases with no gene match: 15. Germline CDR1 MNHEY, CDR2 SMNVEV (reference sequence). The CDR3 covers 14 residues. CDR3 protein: CATREASGAVELFF. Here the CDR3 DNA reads TGTGCCACCAGGGAGGCTAGCGGTGCCGTGGAGCTGTTTTTT.

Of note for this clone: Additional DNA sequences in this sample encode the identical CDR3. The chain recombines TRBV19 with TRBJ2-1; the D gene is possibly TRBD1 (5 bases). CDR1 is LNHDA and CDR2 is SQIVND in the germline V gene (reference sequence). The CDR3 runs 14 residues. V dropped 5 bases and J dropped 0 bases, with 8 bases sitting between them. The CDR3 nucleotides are TGTGCCAGTAGTCAGGGTAGCTCCTACAATGAGCAGTTCTTC. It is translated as CASSQGSSYNEQFF.